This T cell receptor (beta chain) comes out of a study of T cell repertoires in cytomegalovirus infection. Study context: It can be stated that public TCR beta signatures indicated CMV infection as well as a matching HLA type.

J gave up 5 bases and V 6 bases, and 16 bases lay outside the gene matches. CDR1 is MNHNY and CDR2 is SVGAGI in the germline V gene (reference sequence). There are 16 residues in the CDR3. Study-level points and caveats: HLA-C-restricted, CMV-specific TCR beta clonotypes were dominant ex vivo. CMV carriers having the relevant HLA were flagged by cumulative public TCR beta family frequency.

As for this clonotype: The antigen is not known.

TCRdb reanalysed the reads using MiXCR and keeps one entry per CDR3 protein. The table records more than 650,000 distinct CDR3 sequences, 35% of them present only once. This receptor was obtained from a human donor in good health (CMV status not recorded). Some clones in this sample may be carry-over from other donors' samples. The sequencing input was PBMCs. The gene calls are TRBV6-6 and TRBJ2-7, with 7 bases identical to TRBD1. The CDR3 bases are TGTGCCAGCAGCTACCGCCCAGGCGTAGGGGGCGACGAGCAGTACTTC. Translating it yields CASSYRPGVGGDEQYF.